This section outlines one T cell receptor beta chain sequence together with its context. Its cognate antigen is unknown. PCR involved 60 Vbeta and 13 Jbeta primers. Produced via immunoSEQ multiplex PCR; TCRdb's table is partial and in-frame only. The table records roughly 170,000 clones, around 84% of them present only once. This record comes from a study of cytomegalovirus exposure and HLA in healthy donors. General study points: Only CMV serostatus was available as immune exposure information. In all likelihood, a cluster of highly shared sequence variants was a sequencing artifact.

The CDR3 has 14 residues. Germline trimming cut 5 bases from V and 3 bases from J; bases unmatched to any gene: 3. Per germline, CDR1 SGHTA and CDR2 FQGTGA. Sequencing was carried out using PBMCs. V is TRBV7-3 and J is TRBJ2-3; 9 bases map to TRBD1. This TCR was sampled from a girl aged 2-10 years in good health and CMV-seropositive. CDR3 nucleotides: TGTGCCAGCAGCCTCGACAGGGGGACAGATACGCAGTATTTT. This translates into CASSLDRGTDTQYF. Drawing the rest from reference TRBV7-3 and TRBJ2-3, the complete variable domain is GAGVSQTPSNKVTEKGKYVELRCDPISGHTALYWYRQSLGQGPEFLIYFQGTGAADDSGLPNDRFFAVRPEGSVSTLKIQRTERGDSAVYLCASSLDRGTDTQYFGPGTRLTVL.